These 9 T cell receptor beta chains came from one sample sequenced in a study of OX40 agonist ivuxolimab in advanced cancers. The protocol was immunoSEQ multiplex PCR, while the TCRdb copy is restricted to in-frame clones and leaves out a portion. Of about 73,000 clones in the sample, about 90% were seen once. Sequences were derived from CD4+ or CD8+ T cells sorted from blood, sampled in a trial of the OX40 agonist ivuxolimab. The receptor set was obtained from an adult with an advanced solid tumor such as melanoma, head and neck, liver or kidney cancer.

This rearrangement joins TRBV6-5 to TRBJ2-7; D is undetermined. CDR1 is MNHEY, CDR2 SVGAGI, per germline. The CDR3 covers 14 residues. The V end was cut by 6 bases, the J end by 3 bases, with 15 bases between. In DNA, the CDR3 is TGTGCCAGCAGCAGGACCTCCTATCTCTACGAGCAGTACTTC. It is translated as CASSRTSYLYEQYF.

V usage is TRBV7-8 and J usage is TRBJ1-3, with D possibly matching TRBD1 (5 bases). This CDR3 has 16 amino acids. Trimming removed 0 bases from V and 2 bases from J, with 11 bases in between. CDR1 is SGHVS and CDR2 is FQNEAQ in the germline V gene. The CDR3 DNA reads as TGTGCCAGCAGCTTAGCGTCCCGGGGACCTGGAAACACCATATATTTT. This sequence encodes CASSLASRGPGNTIYF.

The chain couples TRBV7-2 to TRBJ2-5, with 8 bases fitting TRBD1. The DNA end is a closer match to TRBJ2-7, so the J assignment may be wrong. Germline V gene sequence: CDR1 SGHTA, CDR2 FQGNSA. This CDR3 has 15 amino acids. CDR3 sequence reads: CASSLDRAIFYEQYF. In DNA, the CDR3 is TGTGCCAGCAGCTTGGACAGGGCAATTTTCTACGAGCAGTACTTC.

The chain has TRBV2 and TRBJ2-3; the match to TRBD2 covers 12 bases. J lost 0 bases, V lost 4 bases, and 8 bases had no gene match. The germline V gene encodes CDR1 SNHLY and CDR2 FYNNEI. CDR3 length equals 18 residues. The DNA of the CDR3 is TGTGCCAGCAGTGTGCTAGCGGGAGGGCCCTCTAGCACAGATACGCAGTATTTT. Its translation is CASSVLAGGPSSTDTQYF.

This chain uses TRBV6-1 with TRBJ2-7; D could derive from TRBD1 or TRBD2 (6 bases each). CDR3 length: 15 amino acids. The V end lost 2 bases, the J end lost 2 bases, and 13 bases lay between the germline ends. Germline-derived CDR1 and CDR2 are MNHNS and SASEGT. Written as DNA, the CDR3 is TGTGCCAGCAGTGAATTGTGGGGGGCCACCTACGAGCAGTACTTC. Protein: CASSELWGATYEQYF.

The rearrangement links TRBV5-6 to TRBJ1-5; D is possibly TRBD1 (5 bases). CDR1 is SGHDT, CDR2 YYEEEE, per germline. This CDR3 is built from 14 residues. The V end lost 0 bases, the J end lost 1 base, and 5 bases lay between the germline ends. The CDR3 nucleotides read TGTGCCAGCAGCTTGGGGGGCAGCAATCAGCCCCAGCATTTT. Translation: CASSLGGSNQPQHF.

The V and J genes are TRBV11-2 and TRBJ2-3; maybe TRBD2 (6 bases). The germline CDR1 and CDR2 sequences are SGHAT and FQNNGV. This CDR3 comprises 15 residues. The germline V and J ends were trimmed by 5 bases and 5 bases, with 17 bases remaining between them. The DNA for the CDR3 is TGTGCCAGCAGCCAATTAGCGGTCCTGAGAGATACGCAGTATTTT. Its translation is CASSQLAVLRDTQYF.

In its sample, this clone was seen once. The CDR3, as DNA: TGCGCCAGTCAGGGAATCGGGGAGCTGTTTTTT. Residues: CASQGIGELFF. This chain uses TRBV10-2 with TRBJ2-2; D is perhaps TRBD1 (5 bases). Trimming removed 9 bases from V and 7 bases from J, with 9 bases in between. Germline V gene sequence: CDR1 WSHSY, CDR2 SAAADI. CDR3 length equals 11 residues.

This clone was observed a single time. J is TRBJ1-5 and V is TRBV7-2, with 8 bases matching TRBD1. The CDR3 extends over 15 amino acids. V shed 5 bases, J shed 1 base, and the junction held 4 bases outside the gene matches. Germline CDR1 is SGHTA and CDR2 is FQGNSA. The chain's CDR3 is CASSPQGVSNQPQHF. In DNA form, the CDR3 reads TGTGCCAGCAGCCCACAGGGGGTCAGCAATCAGCCCCAGCATTTT.